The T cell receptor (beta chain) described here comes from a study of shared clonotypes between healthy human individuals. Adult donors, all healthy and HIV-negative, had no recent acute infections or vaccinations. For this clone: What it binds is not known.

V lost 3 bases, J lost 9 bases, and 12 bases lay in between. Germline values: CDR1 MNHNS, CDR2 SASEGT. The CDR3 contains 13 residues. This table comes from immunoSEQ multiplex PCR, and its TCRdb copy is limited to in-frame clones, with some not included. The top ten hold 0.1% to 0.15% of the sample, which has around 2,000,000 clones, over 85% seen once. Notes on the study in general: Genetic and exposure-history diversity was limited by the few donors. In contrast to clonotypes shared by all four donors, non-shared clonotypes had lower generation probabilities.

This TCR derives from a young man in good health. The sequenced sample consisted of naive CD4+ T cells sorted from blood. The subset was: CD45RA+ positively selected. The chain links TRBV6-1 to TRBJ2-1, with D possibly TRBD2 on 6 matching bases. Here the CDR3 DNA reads TGTGCCAGCAGTGAGGTCTGGCGGGGTGAGCAGTTCTTC. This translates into CASSEVWRGEQFF.